One sample yielded the 12 T cell receptor beta chains listed below, sequenced in a study of blood T cell repertoires in COVID-19. Method: immunoSEQ multiplex PCR; TCRdb's copy keeps in-frame clones and lacks some. This sample yields over 250,000 clones, of which under 90% are seen a single time; under 2.5% belongs to the top ten. Material for sequencing was PBMCs or T cells enriched from blood (not recorded which). The receptors come from a woman in her fifties or sixties who had recovered from COVID-19.

This clone was detected a few times. The chain recombines TRBV6-5 with TRBJ1-3; D unresolved. This CDR3 contains 15 residues. The ends were cut back, 5 bases at V and 0 bases at J, with 11 bases in the middle. Germline V gene data show CDR1 as MNHEY and CDR2 as SVGAGI. The CDR3 DNA sequence: TGTGCCAGCAGTCCACAGTACAGCTCTGGAAACACCATATATTTT. Translating gives CASSPQYSSGNTIYF.

The CDR3 protein is CASSPIGQAKNIQYF. CDR3 nucleotide sequence: TGTGCCAGCAGCCCCATAGGACAAGCCAAAAACATTCAGTACTTC. The V call is TRBV3-1 (or the pseudogene TRBV3-2), the J call TRBJ2-4, with a tentative D call TRBD1 (5 bases). Trimming took off 4 bases at V and 0 bases at J, with 10 bases between the two ends. This CDR3 is 15 amino acids long. CDR1 and CDR2 from the germline V gene are LGHDT and YNNKEL (reference sequence).

This clone was counted only a few times. Other DNA sequences in the same sample also yield this CDR3. V and J are TRBV27 and TRBJ2-2; the D gene is possibly TRBD2 (6 bases). Germline V gene sequence: CDR1 MNHEY, CDR2 SMNVEV (reference sequence). Trimming shortened V by 6 bases and J by 4 bases, and 12 bases separated the two germline ends. This CDR3 contains 14 residues. Here the CDR3 DNA reads TGTGCCAGCAGACAACGGGACTTCACCGGGGAGCTGTTTTTT. Protein: CASRQRDFTGELFF.

The chain couples TRBV28 to TRBJ2-1, with D possibly being TRBD2 (6 bases). Germline CDR1 and CDR2: MDHEN and SYDVKM. Trimming removed 7 bases at V and 15 bases at J, with 19 bases between. CDR3 size: 12 residues. The CDR3 here is CASTTGVRGWFF. In DNA form, the CDR3 reads TGTGCCAGCACGACCGGGGTGCGGGGTTGGTTCTTC.

This clone appeared once. V and J are TRBV5-5 and TRBJ2-3, with D possibly being TRBD1 (6 bases). The V gene's germline CDR1 is SGHKS and CDR2 YYEKEE (reference sequence). Trimming cost V 0 bases and J 8 bases, with 10 bases left between them. The CDR3 is made up of 13 amino acids. CDR3 bases: TGTGCCAGCAGCTTGGGGACAGAGGTTACGCAGTATTTT. Translation: CASSLGTEVTQYF.

This chain joins TRBV19 and TRBJ2-7, with 16 bases identical to TRBD2. V lost 5 bases to trimming and J lost 4 bases; unmatched junction nucleotides: 14. Per the germline V gene, CDR1 is LNHDA and CDR2 is SQIVND (reference sequence). The CDR3 consists of 19 residues. The CDR3, as DNA: TGTGCCAGTAGTGTACCGGGACTAGCGGGAGGGCCTTCGACTTACGAGCAGTACTTC. It codes for CASSVPGLAGGPSTYEQYF. The full variable domain, in which reference TRBV19 and TRBJ2-7 provide the parts outside the CDR3, is DGGITQSPKYLFRKEGQNVTLSCEQNLNHDAMYWYRQDPGQGLRLIYYSQIVNDFQKGDIAEGYSVSREKKESFPLTVTSAQKNPTAFYLCASSVPGLAGGPSTYEQYFGPGTRLTVT.

The gene calls are TRBV7-2 and TRBJ1-3; D is unclear. Per the germline V gene, CDR1 is SGHTA and CDR2 is FQGNSA. The ends were cut back, 6 bases at V and 9 bases at J, with 15 bases in the middle. The CDR3 extends over 13 amino acids. The CDR3 coding sequence is TGTGCCAGCAGGTTACCACCTGGGAGCACCATATATTTT. Its translation is CASRLPPGSTIYF.

This chain links TRBV5-4 with TRBJ2-5, with TRBD1 matching over 12 bases. Trimming at V came to 3 bases and at J to 4 bases, leaving 10 bases not matched to a gene. CDR1 and CDR2 (germline): SGHNT, YYREEE (reference sequence). CDR3 length: 17 residues. CDR3 protein: CASSWVAGTGGAETQYF. Here the CDR3 DNA reads TGTGCCAGCAGCTGGGTGGCAGGGACAGGGGGCGCAGAGACCCAGTACTTC. The whole variable domain, remainder taken from reference TRBV5-4 and TRBJ2-5, is ETGVTQSPTHLIKTRGQQVTLRCSSQSGHNTVSWYQQALGQGPQFIFQYYREEENGRGNFPPRFSGLQFPNYSSELNVNALELDDSALYLCASSWVAGTGGAETQYFGPGTRLLVL.

The V and J genes are TRBV7-8 and TRBJ1-2, with TRBD1 matching 9 bases. Germline assignment: CDR1 SGHVS and CDR2 FQNEAQ. Germline trimming cut 2 bases from V and 0 bases from J; bases unmatched to any gene: 7. The CDR3 covers 17 residues. CDR3 residues: CASSLTGTGITNYGYTF. Written as DNA, the CDR3 is TGTGCCAGCAGCTTAACCGGGACAGGGATTACTAACTATGGCTACACCTTC.

The chain employs TRBV19 and TRBJ1-2; TRBD1 might be the D (5 bases). CDR1 and CDR2 from the germline V gene are LNHDA and SQIVND (reference sequence). The CDR3 is made up of 14 amino acids. Trimming shortened V by 4 bases and J by 4 bases, and 13 bases separated the two germline ends. CDR3 nucleotide sequence: TGTGCCAGTAGTAAGGGAGGGGACCGCTATGGCTACACCTTC. This translates into CASSKGGDRYGYTF.

This rearrangement joins TRBV7-9 to TRBJ2-7; no firm D call. The length of the CDR3 is 13 residues. V was pared by 1 base and J by 0 bases, with 4 bases between. Germline loops: CDR1 SEHNR, CDR2 FQNEAQ (reference sequence). The CDR3 DNA is TGTGCCAGCAGCTTAGATATCTCCTACGAGCAGTACTTC. Residues: CASSLDISYEQYF.

In this sample, this clone turned up a few times. The V and J genes are TRBV30 and TRBJ1-5; unclear D gene. Looked up from germline, CDR1 is GTSNPN and CDR2 is SVGIG (reference sequence). Trimming stripped 4 bases from V and 5 bases from J, with 9 bases between. This CDR3 contains 12 residues. The CDR3: CAWTGGDQPQHF. The CDR3 DNA sequence: TGTGCCTGGACTGGCGGGGATCAGCCCCAGCATTTT.